The rows below give T cell receptor beta chains drawn from one sample of a study of blood T cell repertoires in COVID-19. Method: immunoSEQ multiplex PCR; TCRdb's copy keeps in-frame clones and lacks some. The table lists approximately 250,000 clones, around 86% of them singletons, with approximately 1.5% in the top ten. Sequenced material: peripheral blood. The receptor source for this set is a woman aged 60-75 years who had recovered from COVID-19. CDR3s include the opening cysteine and the closing phenylalanine or tryptophan. Each record gives: CDR3 DNA, CDR3 protein, V gene, D gene, clone size, J gene. A D gene is named only where the DNA matches it firmly. Size is stated for part of the rows, as once, few or many counts, or as a class when the clone is expanded.

TGTGCCAGCAGCCAGGCGGGGGGCCCAGATACGCAGTATTTT CASSQAGGPDTQYF TRBV3-1/TRBV3-2 TRBD2 - TRBJ2-3
TGCAGCGTTGAAGAAGGGCACAGGGGGGTAGGCTACACCTTC CSVEEGHRGVGYTF TRBV29-1 TRBD1 - TRBJ1-2
TGTGCCATCGGGGGGGACAGGGTAAATGAGCAGTTCTTC CAIGGDRVNEQFF TRBV10-3 TRBD1 - TRBJ2-1
TGTGCCGCGGGGCCTAACCTAAACACTGAAGCTTTCTTT CAAGPNLNTEAFF TRBV2 - - TRBJ1-1
TGCGCCAGCAGTGGGGGGACGACAGATACGCAGTATTTT CASSGGTTDTQYF TRBV5-1 - - TRBJ2-3
TGTGCCAGCAGCTTAAACAAGAACACTGAAGCTTTCTTT CASSLNKNTEAFF TRBV7-9 - - TRBJ1-1
TGTGCCAGCAGCCAAGGCGGGACAGGCTCCTACGAGCAGTACTTC CASSQGGTGSYEQYF TRBV3-1/TRBV3-2 TRBD1 - TRBJ2-7
TGTGCCAGCAGCCGCACCGCCCGACAGGGGGCCTTCAACACTGAAGCTTTCTTT CASSRTARQGAFNTEAFF TRBV13 TRBD1 - TRBJ1-1
TGTGCCAGCGGTCTGGGGGCAGGCACCGGGGAGCTGTTTTTT CASGLGAGTGELFF TRBV5-5 - - TRBJ2-2
TGTGCCACCAGCGCCCATAGCGGGGGCCTACCATCCTACAATGAGCAGTTCTTC CATSAHSGGLPSYNEQFF TRBV15 TRBD2 - TRBJ2-1
TGCGCCAGCAGCCCGTGGAGAGAGGGGGCAGGGACCCAGTACTTC CASSPWREGAGTQYF TRBV5-1 TRBD1 - TRBJ2-5
TGTGCCACCCTTCCCCAGGGACAGGGCGGATGGAAGACTGAAGCTTTCTTT CATLPQGQGGWKTEAFF TRBV19 TRBD1 - TRBJ1-1
TGTGCCAGTAGTTCCCGGACAGAGAAAGAGACCCAGTACTTC CASSSRTEKETQYF TRBV19 - - TRBJ2-5
TGTGCCAGCAGCACCCGAGAGGGCAATCAGCCCCAGCATTTT CASSTREGNQPQHF TRBV4-2 - - TRBJ1-5
TGTGCCAGCAGTCCGGAGGGACTAGCGAACTACAATGAGCAGTTCTTC CASSPEGLANYNEQFF TRBV6-2/TRBV6-3 TRBD2 few TRBJ2-1
TGTGCTAGTGGCCGGGGACTAGCGGGGGGGTTCTCCTGGAAAGAGACCCAGTACTTC CASGRGLAGGFSWKETQYF TRBV12-5 TRBD2 - TRBJ2-5
TGTGCCAGCAGAGGTTGGACTAGCACAGATACGCAGTATTTT CASRGWTSTDTQYF TRBV3-1/TRBV3-2 - - TRBJ2-3
TGTGCCAGCAGCTTAAAGTACGGGACTAGCGGGGGGGGTGAGCAGTTCTTC CASSLKYGTSGGGEQFF TRBV7-2 TRBD2 once TRBJ2-1
TGTGCCAGCAGTGCCCTACCAGGGGGGACACGAGCCTACGAGCAGTACTTC CASSALPGGTRAYEQYF TRBV6-1 - - TRBJ2-7
TGCAGCGTTGATAGGCAGGGGGGAAAGACCCAGTACTTC CSVDRQGGKTQYF TRBV29-1 - - TRBJ2-5
TGTGCCAGCAGCCAGGATTGGACAGGCGGCTATGGCTACACCTTC CASSQDWTGGYGYTF TRBV4-2 TRBD1 once TRBJ1-2
TGTGCCAGCAGTGACTCAGGGCTAGCGGGGGTCAATGAGCAGTTCTTC CASSDSGLAGVNEQFF TRBV6-4 TRBD2 - TRBJ2-1
TGTGCCACCAGCAGAACCAGGCCGGGACTCCTCAGCTACAATGAGCAGTTCTTC CATSRTRPGLLSYNEQFF TRBV15 - once TRBJ2-1